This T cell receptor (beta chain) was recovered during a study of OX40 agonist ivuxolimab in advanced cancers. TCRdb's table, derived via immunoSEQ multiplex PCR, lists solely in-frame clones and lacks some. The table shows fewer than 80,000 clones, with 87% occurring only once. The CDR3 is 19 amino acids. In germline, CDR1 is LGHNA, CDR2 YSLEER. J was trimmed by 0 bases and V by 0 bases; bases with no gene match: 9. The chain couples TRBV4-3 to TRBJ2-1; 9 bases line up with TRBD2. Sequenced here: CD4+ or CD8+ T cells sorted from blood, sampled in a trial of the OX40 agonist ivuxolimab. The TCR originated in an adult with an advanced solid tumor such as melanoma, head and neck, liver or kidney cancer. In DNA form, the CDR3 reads TGCGCCAGCAGCCAAGATCGAGGCGGGAGGGCCTCCTCCTACAATGAGCAGTTCTTC. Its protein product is CASSQDRGGRASSYNEQFF.